The present T cell receptor (beta chain) was sequenced within a study of early T cells in non-severe SARS-CoV-2 infection (dated by TCRdb to the early 2020s). Study-level background: TCR sequencing used bulk RNA from unsorted whole blood, so alpha and beta chains could not be paired.

The CDR3 holds 16 amino acids from the cysteine to the phenylalanine. Just CDR3 DNA is preserved here, 48 bases in frame from base 1. Many counts were recorded for this clonotype. Its antigen remains unidentified. Per-base qualities were not stored, and no clone one base away is much larger. To prepare the library, 5' RACE was applied. The listed sequencing device is NextSeq 500. To correct for sequencing error and PCR bias, the TCR library protocol tagged individual cDNA molecules with unique molecular identifiers. TCR alpha and beta chains were both sequenced, and the abundances of alpha and beta sequences in each sample were closely correlated with each other. As for how the authors treated the data: Decombinator V4 was used to perform V gene, J gene and CDR3 annotation of TCR sequences. TCRs were defined as expanded if a significant change between any two time points was detected under a Poisson model with p below 0.0001. TCR abundances were normalised to the total number of TCRs sequenced per sample and expressed as counts per million. TRAV1-2 paired with TRAJ12, TRAJ20 or TRAJ33 defined MAIT TCRs, while TRAV10 paired with TRAJ18 defined iNKT TCRs. A search of VDJdb, accessed on 1 November 2021, was run for TCRs annotated to CMV, EBV and SARS-CoV-2, with TCRs annotated for multiple antigens excluded. TCRdb trimmed public reads at Q25 via fastp, called clones via MiXCR and kept in-frame beta chains. Records with the same CDR3 protein are collapsed into one entry carrying the most frequent genes and DNA. TCRdb, not the authors, supplied the V and J calls. Counted in this sample were about 31,000 distinct CDR3 sequences; 4.5% to 6.5% of them appeared once. Clones ranked in the top ten supply approximately 5.8% of the sample.

The investigation overall reported the following: VDJdb matching was skewed toward anti-spike CD8 responses, so virus-specific expansions were likely underestimated and private and CD4 specificities were missed.

This was a case-control study nested in a cohort of healthcare workers in London, UK, who had nasopharyngeal swab PCR tests and blood samples taken every week. Between 23 and 31 March 2020, the week of the UK lockdown, healthcare workers were enrolled and then followed up weekly for as long as 16 weeks. The clonotype originates from an adult who was a healthcare worker with PCR-confirmed SARS-CoV-2 infection or an uninfected control (not recorded which). Sequenced material: whole blood. Recombination joined TRBV21-1 with TRBJ1-5. TRBV21-1 is a pseudogene segment. The nucleotide sequence reads as follows: TGTGCCAGCAGCAAAGTCACCCGTAATAGCAATCAGCCCCAGCATTTT. The translation is CASSKVTRNSNQPQHF.